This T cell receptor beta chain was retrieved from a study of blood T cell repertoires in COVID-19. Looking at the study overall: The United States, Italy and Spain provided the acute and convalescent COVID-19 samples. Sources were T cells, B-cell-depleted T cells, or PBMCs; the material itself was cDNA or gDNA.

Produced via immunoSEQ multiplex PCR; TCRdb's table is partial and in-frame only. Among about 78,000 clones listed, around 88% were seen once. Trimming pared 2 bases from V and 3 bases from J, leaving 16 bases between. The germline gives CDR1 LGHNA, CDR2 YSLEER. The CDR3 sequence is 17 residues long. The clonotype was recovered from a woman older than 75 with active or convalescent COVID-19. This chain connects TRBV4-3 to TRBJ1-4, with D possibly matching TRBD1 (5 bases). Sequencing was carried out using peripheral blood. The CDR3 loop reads CASSQIWGGKSNEKLFF. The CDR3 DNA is TGCGCCAGCAGCCAAATTTGGGGGGGAAAGTCTAATGAAAAACTGTTTTTT.